This TCR beta chain stems from a study of shared clonotypes between healthy human individuals. The wider study: Used for every donor were three CD4 naive, three CD4 memory, two CD8 naive and one CD8 memory plate. Study-wide points: Shared across a few donors were around 4.7% of the naive CD4 clonotypes. Blood was the sole source, and tissue repertoires probably differ.

Turning to this clone: Its antigen is currently unknown.

Clones were read by immunoSEQ multiplex PCR, and TCRdb kept only the in-frame ones, dropping some. This table has about 600,000 clones, more than 95% appearing once. The V gene lost 8 bases and the J gene lost 3 bases, with 14 bases spanning the gap. The CDR3 contains 13 residues. Per germline, CDR1 LNHDA and CDR2 SQIVND (reference sequence). The chain carries TRBV19 and TRBJ2-7; no firm D call. The receptor's source is a woman under 40 in good health. The sample was naive CD4+ T cells sorted from blood. The subset here: CD45RA+ positively selected. CDR3 in DNA: TGTGCCAGTTCCCCCCCATCCTTCTACGAGCAGTACTTC. This sequence encodes CASSPPSFYEQYF. Based on the CDR3 plus reference TRBV19 and TRBJ2-7, the full variable domain is DGGITQSPKYLFRKEGQNVTLSCEQNLNHDAMYWYRQDPGQGLRLIYYSQIVNDFQKGDIAEGYSVSREKKESFPLTVTSAQKNPTAFYLCASSPPSFYEQYFGPGTRLTVT.